The 20 T cell receptor beta chains reported below all come from one sample, sequenced in a study of T-cell memory formation after mild COVID-19. A single record per CDR3 protein comes from TCRdb applying MiXCR to the 5' RACE reads. The table includes 270,000 or so distinct CDR3 sequences, 15% to 20% detected once. The sequenced material came from PBMCs or a T cell subset sorted from them (not recorded which). The receptor set was obtained from a man aged 18 to 35 who had mild COVID-19 (a few samples of this study predate the infection). Cell type and time point are not known.

This clonotype was seen at least ten times. The rearrangement joins TRBV12-3 or TRBV12-4 to TRBJ1-4; 9 nucleotides align to TRBD1. The CDR3 runs 15 residues. V dropped 4 bases and J dropped 7; count of bases not matched to a gene: 7. The CDR3 region is CASSSGTGLSEKLFF. CDR3 nucleotides: TGTGCCAGCAGTTCCGGGACAGGGTTGAGTGAAAAACTGTTTTTT.

This clonotype occurred a few times. J is TRBJ1-2 and V is TRBV11-3; 8 bases are shared with TRBD1. CDR1 and CDR2 from the germline V gene are SGHNT and YENEEA. The CDR3 consists of 11 residues. V shed 11 bases, J shed 8 bases, and the junction held 7 bases outside the gene matches. The CDR3 here is CAPYGTGGYTF. Here the CDR3 DNA reads TGTGCCCCCTACGGGACAGGCGGCTACACCTTC.

The chain is built from TRBV7-9 and TRBJ1-3; D gene uncertain. The germline gives CDR1 SEHNR, CDR2 FQNEAQ (reference sequence). This CDR3 has 13 amino acids. Deletions cut 5 bases from V and 4 bases from J, with 9 bases between. The CDR3 is CASSDGWGNTIYF. The CDR3 DNA sequence: TGTGCCAGCAGCGATGGGTGGGGAAACACCATATATTTT.

The genes are TRBV4-1 and TRBJ1-2; no reliable D call. CDR3 length: 17 amino acids. V shed 0 bases and J shed 0 bases, with 14 bases lying between them. Germline V gene lookup returns CDR1 MGHRA and CDR2 YSYEKL. DNA for the CDR3: TGCGCCAGCAGCCAAGAGGTACCCGGGCGTCCTAACTATGGCTACACCTTC. Protein sequence: CASSQEVPGRPNYGYTF.

This clonotype turned up a few times. The CDR3 here is CASSVGTFQETQYF. CDR3 DNA sequence: TGTGCCAGCAGCGTAGGAACATTCCAAGAGACCCAGTACTTC. The chain combines TRBV9 with TRBJ2-5; D not resolved. The germline V gene has CDR1 SGDLS and CDR2 YYNGEE. CDR3 length equals 14 residues. The ends were cut back, 0 bases at V and 1 base at J, with 7 bases in the middle.

This chain joins TRBV9 and TRBJ2-3; D ambiguous. V gave up 7 bases and J gave up 0 bases, with 12 bases separating them. CDR3 size: 14 residues. Germline-derived CDR1 and CDR2 are SGDLS and YYNGEE. CDR3 residues: CASAGGVSTDTQYF. The CDR3 DNA sequence: TGTGCCAGCGCCGGTGGAGTTAGCACAGATACGCAGTATTTT.

This clonotype was observed a few times. The chain joins TRBV6-2 or TRBV6-3 to TRBJ2-7, with 8 bases matching TRBD1. V shed 7 bases, J shed 3 bases, and the junction held 5 bases outside the gene matches. The CDR3 sequence is 13 residues long. Germline CDR1 and CDR2: MNHEY and SVGEGT. As DNA, the CDR3 is TGTGCCAGCACCTTGGGACAGGACTACGAGCAGTACGTC. Translating gives CASTLGQDYEQYV.

CDR3 amino acids: CASSAGPGQYNEQFF. CDR3 coding DNA: TGTGCCAGCAGTGCCGGCCCGGGACAGTACAATGAGCAGTTCTTC. The V gene is TRBV6-4, the J gene TRBJ2-1, with 7 positions matching TRBD1. V trimming: 4 bases; J trimming: 4 bases; junction bases outside the gene matches: 7. The CDR3 runs 15 residues. Germline V gene sequence: CDR1 MRHNA, CDR2 SNTAGT.

The chain joins TRBV7-9 to TRBJ1-2, with 7 bases that match TRBD1. Germline V gene lookup returns CDR1 SEHNR and CDR2 FQNEAQ (reference sequence). This CDR3 has 15 residues. J was trimmed by 2 bases and V by 5 bases; bases with no gene match: 8. The CDR3 nucleotides are TGTGCCAGCAGCGGACCGGGACAGCAAAACTATGGCTACACCTTC. Protein sequence: CASSGPGQQNYGYTF.

This clonotype was detected a few times. The V gene is TRBV7-9, the J gene TRBJ2-1, with D possibly matching TRBD2 (6 bases). Per germline, CDR1 SEHNR and CDR2 FQNEAQ (reference sequence). The ends were cut back, 5 bases at V and 5 bases at J, with 13 bases in the middle. There are 14 residues in the CDR3. CDR3 nucleotide sequence: TGTGCCAGCAGCCCCGGGACTCACCACAATGAGCAGTTCTTC. Protein product: CASSPGTHHNEQFF. Using reference TRBV7-9 and TRBJ2-1 for the parts outside the CDR3, the full variable domain is DTGVSQNPRHKITKRGQNVTFRCDPISEHNRLYWYRQTLGQGPEFLTYFQNEAQLEKSRLLSDRFSAERPKGSFSTLEIQRTEQGDSAMYLCASSPGTHHNEQFFGPGTRLTVL.

This clonotype was observed many times. The chain joins TRBV29-1 to TRBJ1-2; D remains ambiguous. Germline-derived CDR1 and CDR2 are SQVTM and ANQGSEA. The CDR3 contains 12 residues. Trimming shortened V by 4 bases and J by 3 bases, and 9 bases separated the two germline ends. DNA of the CDR3: TGCAGCGTTGCTATAAGCTACTATGGCTACACCTTC. It translates to CSVAISYYGYTF. The full variable domain, its missing parts supplied by reference TRBV29-1 and TRBJ1-2, is SAVISQKPSRDICQRGTSLTIQCQVDSQVTMMFWYRQQPGQSLTLIATANQGSEATYESGFVIDKFPISRPNLTFSTLTVSNMSPEDSSIYLCSVAISYYGYTFGSGTRLTVV.

A few counts support this clonotype. This sequence joins TRBV6-5 and TRBJ1-4; tentative D call: TRBD1 (5 bases). V was shortened by 5 bases and J by 2 bases, with 21 bases between the two germline ends. This CDR3 has 18 residues. Germline V gene sequence: CDR1 MNHEY, CDR2 SVGAGI. This CDR3 is CASSLLSGGFSTNEKLFF. The CDR3 DNA sequence: TGTGCCAGCAGTCTACTATCCGGGGGTTTTTCTACTAATGAAAAACTGTTTTTT.

This clonotype came up a few times. The J gene is TRBJ1-2, the V gene TRBV10-3; D uncertain. The CDR3 is 10 residues long. Looked up from germline, CDR1 is ENHRY and CDR2 is SYGVKD. The V and J ends lost 10 bases and 8 bases respectively, with 11 bases between them. This chain's CDR3 is CATRTRGYTF. The DNA of the CDR3 is TGTGCCACTCGTACCCGGGGCTACACCTTC.

The rearrangement links TRBV28 to TRBJ1-1, with D perhaps matching TRBD1 (5 bases). The CDR3 sequence is 15 residues long. V lost 6 bases and J lost 10, with 24 bases in between. Per the germline V gene, CDR1 is MDHEN and CDR2 is SYDVKM. The CDR3 DNA sequence: TGTGCCAGCAGGATATACAGGTCAAGCCTCGTTGTAGCTTTCTTT. Its translation is CASRIYRSSLVVAFF.

The genes are TRBV15 and TRBJ2-5; TRBD2 might be the D (6 bases). Germline CDR1 reads LNHNV; CDR2 reads YYDKDF (reference sequence). V was pared by 3 bases and J by 2 bases, with 16 bases between. CDR3 size: 16 residues. The CDR3 DNA follows: TGTGCCACCAGCAGTTGGACGGGGGACCCTCAAGAGACCCAGTACTTC. Translation: CATSSWTGDPQETQYF.

This clonotype occurred a few times. The genes are TRBV5-4 and TRBJ2-1, with 9 nucleotides matching TRBD1. Looked up from germline, CDR1 is SGHNT and CDR2 is YYREEE (reference sequence). This CDR3 contains 15 residues. V lost 3 bases and J lost 3; bases outside the gene matches: 4. CDR3 region: CASSSGQGFYNEQFF. The CDR3 nucleotides read TGTGCCAGCAGCTCGGGACAGGGCTTCTACAATGAGCAGTTCTTC. Full variable domain (rest looked up from reference TRBV5-4 and TRBJ2-1): ETGVTQSPTHLIKTRGQQVTLRCSSQSGHNTVSWYQQALGQGPQFIFQYYREEENGRGNFPPRFSGLQFPNYSSELNVNALELDDSALYLCASSSGQGFYNEQFFGPGTRLTVL.

This clonotype has only a few counts. For the CDR3, the DNA is TGTGCCAGCAGCACCCGGACAGCGAACACTGAAGCTTTCTTT. Protein: CASSTRTANTEAFF. The V gene is TRBV27, the J gene TRBJ1-1; TRBD1 might be the D (6 bases). This CDR3 spans 14 amino acids. V lost 6 bases and J 1 base, leaving 12 bases between the germline ends. In germline, CDR1 is MNHEY, CDR2 SMNVEV (reference sequence).

This clonotype came up a few times. The V call is TRBV13, the J call TRBJ2-5; weak D call: TRBD2 (6 bases). This CDR3 is 11 amino acids long. V was clipped by 9 bases and J by 8 bases, with 13 bases between them. CDR1 PRHDT and CDR2 FYEKMQ come from the germline V gene (reference sequence). The CDR3 region has the DNA TGTGCCAGTGCCGGGGGTGAAACCCAGTACTTC. As protein: CASAGGETQYF.

This clonotype was counted a few times. At one boundary the junction diverges from the germline segment, which might be a read error. V gene TRBV12-3 or TRBV12-4 combines with J gene TRBJ1-2; 9 nucleotides align to TRBD1. The CDR3 totals 14 residues. The chain's CDR3 is CASSSTPGQGLLRF. Written as DNA, the CDR3 is TGTGCCAGCAGTTCGACCCCGGGACAGGGTCTCCTCCGGTTC.

This clonotype occurred a few times. The chain recombines TRBV7-9 with TRBJ2-3, with 9 bases lining up with TRBD2. Per germline, CDR1 SEHNR and CDR2 FQNEAQ (reference sequence). The CDR3 runs to 14 residues. V lost 5 bases to trimming and J lost 3 bases; unmatched junction nucleotides: 3. CDR3 DNA: TGTGCCAGCAGCCAGGGACTAGCTACAGATACGCAGTATTTT. Its translation: CASSQGLATDTQYF.